The present T cell receptor beta chain was sequenced within a study of blood T cells in healthy people across ages. No fewer than 5.5 micrograms of total RNA were isolated from every sample. The study, taken as a whole, reports: Diversity estimated from one million T cells was considered an underestimate. Older age coincided with a roughly linear decline in TCR beta diversity per million T cells.

This clonotype was seen a single time. Its target is not known. Alongside a J-beta primer mix, a sample-barcoded 5' primer served in a second PCR lasting about 7 to 11 cycles. A 12-random-nucleotide template-switch adaptor tagged each cDNA molecule. A single record per CDR3 protein comes from TCRdb applying MiXCR to the 5' RACE reads. Here the sample spans about 780,000 distinct CDR3 sequences, about half being singletons. V gave up 5 bases and J gave up 0 bases; unmatched junction bases: 8. The CDR3 is 16 amino acids. The germline gives CDR1 DFQATT, CDR2 SNEGSKA (reference sequence). The genes are TRBV20-1 and TRBJ2-1; 9 positions match TRBD2. Sequencing was done on a sample of blood. The source is a man at least 80 years old in good health. The DNA for the CDR3 is TGCAGTGCTGGCCCTGTAGCGGGAGCCTCCTACAATGAGCAGTTCTTC. Translating gives CSAGPVAGASYNEQFF.